The next 17 T cell receptor beta chains were all read from a single sample in a study of Graves' ophthalmopathy and Graves' hyperthyroidism. Amplification targeted the TCR beta CDR3 regions, with RNA transcripts as the source material. An opening RT-PCR round employed HTBI primers and preceded a second-round multiplex PCR. TCRdb used MiXCR to reprocess the multiplex PCR reads, holding one entry per CDR3 protein. Among 650,000 to 900,000 distinct CDR3 sequences listed, about 44% were seen once. Input material: peripheral blood. Receptors originate from an adult man with Graves' ophthalmopathy.

This clonotype was observed at least ten times. The chain combines TRBV7-9 with TRBJ2-7, with D perhaps matching TRBD1 (6 bases). Germline loops: CDR1 SEHNR, CDR2 FQNEAQ (reference sequence). Between the trimmed V and J ends, which lost 3 bases and 5 bases, there was a span of 8 bases. The CDR3 totals 12 residues. The CDR3 here is CASSLYRDEQYF. DNA for the CDR3: TGTGCCAGCAGCTTGTACAGGGACGAGCAGTACTTC.

Worth noting for this clonotype: The junction departs from the called germline gene at one end, perhaps through a read error. The chain links TRBV10-3 to TRBJ2-6, with a tentative D call TRBD1 (5 bases). Germline values: CDR1 ENHRY, CDR2 SYGVKD. The CDR3 runs to 12 residues. The CDR3 reads CASSLEDTTEAF. As DNA, the CDR3 is TGTGCCAGCAGTCTCGAGGACACCACTGAAGCTTTC.

This clonotype occurred once. The V and J genes are TRBV20-1 and TRBJ2-5, with a weak D call TRBD2 (5 bases). Germline-derived CDR1 and CDR2 are DFQATT and SNEGSKA (reference sequence). V shed 3 bases and J shed 1 base, with 12 bases lying between them. This CDR3 is 14 amino acids long. Here the CDR3 reads CSASDLALQETQYF. The CDR3 bases are TGCAGTGCTAGCGATCTAGCACTCCAAGAGACCCAGTACTTC.

V gene TRBV7-2 combines with J gene TRBJ2-5, with D unclear. With 8 bases removed from V and 1 base from J, the gap between germline ends came to 14 bases. This CDR3 spans 14 amino acids. Germline V CDR1 and CDR2: SGHTA, FQGNSA. This CDR3 reads CASGLGGSQETQYF. CDR3 DNA: TGTGCCAGCGGTTTGGGCGGATCCCAAGAGACCCAGTACTTC. Full variable domain (outside the CDR3, taken from reference TRBV7-2 and TRBJ2-5): GAGVSQSPSNKVTEKGKDVELRCDPISGHTALYWYRQSLGQGLEFLIYFQGNSAPDKSGLPSDRFSAERTGGSVSTLTIQRTQQEDSAVYLCASGLGGSQETQYFGPGTRLLVL.

In its sample, this clonotype was seen a few times. V usage is TRBV6-6 and J usage is TRBJ2-6; 10 nucleotides match TRBD1. V dropped 4 bases and J dropped 0; count of bases not matched to a gene: 3. Per the germline V gene, CDR1 is MNHNY and CDR2 is SVGAGI (reference sequence). CDR3 length: 17 amino acids. Here the CDR3 DNA reads TGTGCCAGCAGTTTGGGGACAGGGGACTCTGGGGCCAACGTCCTGACTTTC. Its protein is CASSLGTGDSGANVLTF.

A word on this clonotype: A much larger clone lies one base from this, so it may be a read error. V usage is TRBV10-2 and J usage is TRBJ1-6; D is perhaps TRBD1 (6 bases). This CDR3 spans 16 amino acids. In germline, CDR1 is WSHSY, CDR2 SAAADI. V lost 2 bases and J lost 4, with 12 bases in between. For the CDR3, the DNA is TGCGCCAGCAGTGAGCCTTGGGGGCTTTATAATTCACCCCTCCACTTT. This gives the protein CASSEPWGLYNSPLHF.

The rearrangement links TRBV15 to TRBJ1-2; TRBD1 matches 8 bases. The ends lost 2 bases at V and 5 bases at J; junction bases unmatched: 7. The CDR3 totals 15 residues. The V gene's germline CDR1 is LNHNV and CDR2 YYDKDF (reference sequence). CDR3 residues: CATSRRGQGLYGYTF. The CDR3 nucleotides read TGTGCCACCAGCAGACGAGGACAGGGCCTATATGGCTACACCTTC.

This chain connects TRBV2 to TRBJ2-3; 10 bases align to TRBD2. Germline V gives CDR1 SNHLY, CDR2 FYNNEI. J gave up 4 bases and V 9 bases, and 1 base lay outside the gene matches. The CDR3 sequence is 12 residues long. This CDR3 reads CARGTSADTQYF. CDR3 sequence (DNA): TGTGCCAGGGGGACTAGCGCAGATACGCAGTATTTT.

This clonotype showed up just a few times. Sequence at one end of the junction differs from germline and may be a read error. The chain couples TRBV10-3 to TRBJ1-2; the D is unclear. CDR3 size: 14 residues. Germline CDR1 reads ENHRY; CDR2 reads SYGVKD. CDR3 nucleotides: TGTGCCAGCAGTTACCGAGCCTCTAACTATGGCTACACCTTC. This translates into CASSYRASNYGYTF.

This chain connects TRBV9 to TRBJ1-3; D gene uncertain. With 6 bases removed from V and 0 bases from J, the gap between germline ends came to 19 bases. CDR3 length: 17 amino acids. Germline V gene lookup returns CDR1 SGDLS and CDR2 YYNGEE. The CDR3 sequence: CASTKDGMGRSGNTIYF. The CDR3 region has the DNA TGTGCCAGCACCAAAGACGGGATGGGCCGCTCTGGAAACACCATATATTTT.

The chain employs TRBV7-2 and TRBJ2-7; 10 bases map to TRBD2. The DNA end is more similar to TRBJ2-1, so the J call may be wrong. Germline assignment: CDR1 SGHTA and CDR2 FQGNSA. The CDR3 spans 15 residues. The CDR3 sequence: CASSRTSGAHNEQFF. The CDR3 nucleotides are TGTGCCAGCAGTCGGACTAGCGGAGCCCACAATGAGCAGTTCTTC.

There are many counts of this clonotype. V gene TRBV29-1 combines with J gene TRBJ2-7; 9 nucleotides match TRBD2. This CDR3 spans 15 amino acids. The germline gives CDR1 SQVTM, CDR2 ANQGSEA. V shed 6 bases and J 4 bases; nucleotides not matched to a gene: 13. CDR3 DNA: TGCAGCGTAGTCCCCGGGACTAGCCCAGAGTACGAGCAGTACTTC. Its translation is CSVVPGTSPEYEQYF.

This clonotype came up many times. The V and J genes are TRBV7-8 and TRBJ2-5; D may correspond to TRBD1 or TRBD2 (7 bases each). The CDR3 length is 15 residues. The germline V gene has CDR1 SGHVS and CDR2 FQNEAQ. Trimming took 0 bases from V and 4 from J, leaving 12 bases between them. The CDR3 region has the DNA TGTGCCAGCAGCTTAGCTGGGAGGGGGCGAGAGACCCAGTACTTC. Translation: CASSLAGRGRETQYF.

The V gene is TRBV2, the J gene TRBJ2-7; a weak D match, TRBD1 (5 bases). Germline V gives CDR1 SNHLY, CDR2 FYNNEI. Deletions cut 6 bases from V and 4 bases from J, with 19 bases between. The CDR3 loop spans 15 amino acids. CDR3 sequence reads: CASSLGAARVYEQYF. CDR3 nucleotide sequence: TGTGCCAGCAGCTTGGGTGCTGCCAGGGTTTACGAGCAGTACTTC.

The V and J genes are TRBV12-3 or TRBV12-4 and TRBJ1-1; unclear D gene. CDR3 size: 14 residues. V shed 2 bases and J shed 4 bases, with 11 bases lying between them. The CDR3 DNA reads as TGTGCCAGCAGTTTACCTCGCCAGACCACTGAAGCTTTCTTT. Residues: CASSLPRQTTEAFF.

The chain uses TRBV7-9 and TRBJ2-7, with 11 bases lining up with TRBD2. The germline V gene encodes CDR1 SEHNR and CDR2 FQNEAQ (reference sequence). The J segment lost 4 bases and the V segment lost 4 bases, leaving 6 bases of the junction unmatched. The CDR3 has 15 residues. CDR3 amino acids: CASSSTSGDLYEQYF. The CDR3 DNA is TGTGCCAGCAGCTCGACTAGCGGGGATTTGTACGAGCAGTACTTC.

A note on this clonotype: A junction boundary mismatches the germline segment, possibly from a read error. The V call is TRBV10-3, the J call TRBJ1-3; D possibly corresponds to TRBD1 (5 bases). Germline CDR1 reads ENHRY; CDR2 reads SYGVKD. This CDR3 is 14 amino acids long. The CDR3 reads CASSEGFSGNTIYF. In nucleotides, the CDR3 is TGTGCCAGCAGTGAGGGGTTCTCTGGAAACACCATATATTTT.